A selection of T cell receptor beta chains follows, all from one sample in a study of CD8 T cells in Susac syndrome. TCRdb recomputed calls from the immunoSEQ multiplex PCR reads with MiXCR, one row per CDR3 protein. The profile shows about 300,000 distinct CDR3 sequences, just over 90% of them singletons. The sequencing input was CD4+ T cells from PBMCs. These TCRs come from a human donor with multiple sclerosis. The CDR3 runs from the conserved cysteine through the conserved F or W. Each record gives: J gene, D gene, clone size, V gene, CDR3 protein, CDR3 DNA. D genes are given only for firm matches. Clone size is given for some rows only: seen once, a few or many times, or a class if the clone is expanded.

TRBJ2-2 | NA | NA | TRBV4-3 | CASSALDTDLGSGELFF | TGCGCCAGCAGCGCTCTCGATACCGATCTGGGATCCGGGGAGCTGTTTTTT
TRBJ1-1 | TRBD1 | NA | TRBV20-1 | CSARSPDRGSTEAFF | TGCAGTGCTAGATCCCCGGACAGGGGAAGCACTGAAGCTTTCTTT
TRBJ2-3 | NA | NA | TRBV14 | CASSPLNPGYTQYF | TGTGCCAGCAGCCCCCTAAATCCCGGGTATACGCAGTATTTT
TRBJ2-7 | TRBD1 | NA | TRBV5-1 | CASSLGGTATYEQYF | TGCGCCAGCAGCTTGGGGGGGACAGCGACCTACGAGCAGTACTTC
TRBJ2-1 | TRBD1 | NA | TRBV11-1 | CASSLARRHPQPGQGNNEQFF | TGTGCCAGCAGCTTAGCTAGACGTCATCCGCAACCGGGACAGGGGAACAATGAGCAGTTCTTC
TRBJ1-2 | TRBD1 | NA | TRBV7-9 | CASSAGQGVRGYTF | TGTGCCAGCAGCGCCGGTCAGGGGGTGAGAGGCTACACCTTC
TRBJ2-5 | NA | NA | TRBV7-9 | CASSLSLPGTTQYF | TGTGCCAGCAGCTTATCACTCCCTGGAACGACCCAGTACTTC
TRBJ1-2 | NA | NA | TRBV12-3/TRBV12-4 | CASSFRGLHYGYTF | TGTGCCAGCAGTTTTCGGGGCCTCCACTATGGCTACACCTTC
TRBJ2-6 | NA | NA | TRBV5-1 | CASSLKEVGKKANVLTF | TGCGCCAGCAGCTTAAAGGAGGTTGGCAAAAAGGCCAACGTCCTGACTTTC
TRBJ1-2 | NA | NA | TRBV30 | CAWSLGPQGGYTF | TGTGCCTGGAGCCTCGGGCCTCAGGGTGGCTACACCTTC
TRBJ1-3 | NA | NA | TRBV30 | CVFSGGSGNTIYF | TGTGTCTTTTCGGGAGGCTCTGGAAACACCATATATTTT
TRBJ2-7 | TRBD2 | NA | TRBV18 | CASSPSGNSGEQYF | TGTGCCAGCTCACCTAGCGGGAACAGTGGCGAGCAGTACTTC
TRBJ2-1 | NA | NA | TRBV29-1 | CSVDRPVDNEQFF | TGCAGCGTTGATCGTCCAGTGGACAATGAGCAGTTCTTC
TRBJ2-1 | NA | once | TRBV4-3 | CASSRELGVNEQFF | TGCGCCAGCAGCCGGGAGCTCGGGGTCAATGAGCAGTTCTTC
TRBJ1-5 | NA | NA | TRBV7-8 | CASSPLGTRNQPQHF | TGTGCCAGCAGCCCACTAGGGACGCGCAATCAGCCCCAGCATTTT
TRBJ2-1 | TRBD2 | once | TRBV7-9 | CASSLLNREGDEQFF | TGTGCCAGCAGCCTCCTGAATCGGGAGGGCGATGAGCAGTTCTTC
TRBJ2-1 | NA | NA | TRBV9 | CASSGDAWDNEQFF | TGTGCCAGCAGCGGAGACGCTTGGGACAATGAGCAGTTCTTC
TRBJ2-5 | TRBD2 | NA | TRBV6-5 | CASSLLARGETQYF | TGTGCCAGCAGCCTACTAGCGAGGGGAGAGACCCAGTACTTC
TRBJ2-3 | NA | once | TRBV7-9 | CASSYLSTDTQYF | TGTGCCAGCAGCTACCTTAGCACAGATACGCAGTATTTT
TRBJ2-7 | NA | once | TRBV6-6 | CASSYSSRSREQYF | TGTGCCAGCAGTTACTCGAGTCGGTCGCGGGAGCAGTACTTC
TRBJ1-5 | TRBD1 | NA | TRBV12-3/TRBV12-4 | CASSRDSPNQPQHF | TGTGCCAGCAGCCGGGACAGCCCCAATCAGCCCCAGCATTTT
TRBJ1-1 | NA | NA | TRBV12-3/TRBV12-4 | CASIPPGPLNTEAFF | TGTGCCAGCATCCCCCCGGGACCCTTGAACACTGAAGCTTTCTTT
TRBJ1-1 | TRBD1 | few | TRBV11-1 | CASSRRQGPNTEAFF | TGTGCCAGCAGCCGAAGACAGGGACCTAACACTGAAGCTTTCTTT
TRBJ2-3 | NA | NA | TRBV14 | CASSQVGLHTDTQYF | TGTGCCAGCAGCCAAGTAGGGCTACACACAGATACGCAGTATTTT
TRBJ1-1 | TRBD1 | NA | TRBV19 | CASSIMRDREAFF | TGTGCCAGTAGTATAATGCGGGACAGGGAAGCTTTCTTT
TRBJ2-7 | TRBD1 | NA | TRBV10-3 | CAISEAGQGSYEQYF | TGTGCCATCAGTGAAGCGGGACAGGGGTCCTACGAGCAGTACTTC
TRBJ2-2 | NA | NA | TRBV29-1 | CSVGQGQTGELFF | TGCAGCGTTGGGCAGGGTCAAACCGGGGAGCTGTTTTTT
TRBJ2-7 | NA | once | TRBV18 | CASSRTGRGEQYF | TGTGCCAGCTCAAGGACAGGGAGGGGCGAGCAGTACTTC
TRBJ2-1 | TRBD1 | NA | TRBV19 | CASSIGGQRNNEQFF | TGTGCCAGTAGTATAGGGGGACAGAGAAACAATGAGCAGTTCTTC
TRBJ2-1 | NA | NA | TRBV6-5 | CASTHGHEQFF | TGTGCCAGCACCCACGGGCATGAGCAGTTCTTC
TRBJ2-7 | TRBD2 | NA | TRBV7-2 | CASSPQTSVTYEQYF | TGTGCCAGCAGCCCGCAAACTAGCGTTACCTACGAGCAGTACTTC
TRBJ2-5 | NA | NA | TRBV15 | CATRDRLARGQETQYF | TGTGCCACCAGAGACCGCCTAGCGAGAGGCCAAGAGACCCAGTACTTC
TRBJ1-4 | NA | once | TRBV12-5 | CASGLTGRSNEKLFF | TGTGCTAGTGGTTTAACAGGACGAAGTAATGAAAAACTGTTTTTT
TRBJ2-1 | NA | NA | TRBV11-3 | CASSGSFDNEQFF | TGTGCCAGCTCAGGAAGTTTCGACAATGAGCAGTTCTTC
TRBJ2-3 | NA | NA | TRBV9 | CASSVSLAATDTQYF | TGTGCCAGCAGCGTCTCCCTGGCGGCCACAGATACGCAGTATTTT
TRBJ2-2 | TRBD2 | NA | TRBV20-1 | CSASSGTKNTGELFF | TGCAGTGCTAGTTCCGGGACTAAAAACACCGGGGAGCTGTTTTTT
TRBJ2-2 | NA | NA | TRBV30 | CACKDFRGGELFF | TGTGCCTGCAAGGACTTTCGGGGAGGGGAGCTGTTTTTT
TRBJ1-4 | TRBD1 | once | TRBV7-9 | CASSGGPGQGYEKLFF | TGTGCCAGCAGCGGGGGTCCGGGACAGGGCTATGAAAAACTGTTTTTT
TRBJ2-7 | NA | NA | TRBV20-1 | CSANGPTNSYEQYF | TGCAGTGCTAACGGTCCTACGAACTCCTACGAGCAGTACTTC
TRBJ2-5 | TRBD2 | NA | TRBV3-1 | CASSHRYPDSGGAPETQYF | TGTGCCAGCAGCCACCGCTACCCCGATAGCGGGGGGGCCCCAGAGACCCAGTACTTC
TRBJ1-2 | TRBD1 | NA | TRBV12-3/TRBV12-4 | CASSLSGTGNYGYTF | TGTGCCAGCAGTCTTTCCGGGACAGGGAACTATGGCTACACCTTC
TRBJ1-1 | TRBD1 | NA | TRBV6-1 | CASSAIQGADTEAFF | TGTGCCAGCAGCGCCATCCAGGGGGCGGACACTGAAGCTTTCTTT
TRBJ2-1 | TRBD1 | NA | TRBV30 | CAWSGDRDRGSGLLFNEQFF | TGTGCCTGGAGTGGCGACCGGGACAGGGGTTCTGGGTTGCTTTTCAATGAGCAGTTCTTC
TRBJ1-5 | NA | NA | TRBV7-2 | CASSLGPNQPQHF | TGTGCCAGCAGCTTAGGTCCCAATCAGCCCCAGCATTTT
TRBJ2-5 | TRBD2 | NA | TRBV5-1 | CASSNSGGEETQYF | TGCGCCAGCAGCAATAGCGGGGGGGAAGAGACCCAGTACTTC
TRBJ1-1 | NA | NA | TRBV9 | CASSPQTAMNTEAFF | TGTGCCAGCAGCCCTCAGACAGCCATGAACACTGAAGCTTTCTTT
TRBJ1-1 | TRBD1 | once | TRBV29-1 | CSVERRQGVNTEAFF | TGCAGCGTTGAACGGAGACAGGGGGTAAACACTGAAGCTTTCTTT
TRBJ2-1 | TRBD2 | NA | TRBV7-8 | CASSLARLALGDEQFF | TGTGCCAGCAGCTTAGCCCGACTAGCCCTGGGAGATGAGCAGTTCTTC
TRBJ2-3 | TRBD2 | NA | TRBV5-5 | CASSLGIRTGGSRTDTQYF | TGTGCCAGCAGCTTGGGAATTCGGACGGGGGGTTCCCGCACAGATACGCAGTATTTT
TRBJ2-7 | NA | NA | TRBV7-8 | CASSALTGAYEQYF | TGTGCCAGCAGCGCGTTGACGGGGGCCTACGAGCAGTACTTC
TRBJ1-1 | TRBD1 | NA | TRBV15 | CATSRRHRGVSEAFF | TGTGCCACCAGCAGAAGGCACAGGGGAGTCTCTGAAGCTTTCTTT
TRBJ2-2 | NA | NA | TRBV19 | CASSVGTNTGELFF | TGTGCCAGTAGCGTGGGGACAAACACCGGGGAGCTGTTTTTT
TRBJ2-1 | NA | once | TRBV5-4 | CASSSQQGSAGWGEQFF | TGTGCCAGCAGCTCCCAACAGGGGAGCGCGGGATGGGGTGAGCAGTTCTTC
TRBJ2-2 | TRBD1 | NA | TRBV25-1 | CASGQGPNTGELFF | TGTGCCAGCGGACAGGGCCCAAACACCGGGGAGCTGTTTTTT
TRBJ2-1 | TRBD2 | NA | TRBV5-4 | CASSLRLAGWNEQFF | TGTGCCAGCAGCTTAAGACTAGCGGGATGGAATGAGCAGTTCTTC
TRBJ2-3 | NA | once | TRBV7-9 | CASSPWFVSTNTQYF | TGTGCCAGCAGCCCCTGGTTCGTCAGTACCAATACGCAGTATTTT
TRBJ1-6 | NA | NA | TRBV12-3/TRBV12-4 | CASSTDGPPSPLHF | TGTGCCAGCAGTACAGACGGACCGCCTTCACCCCTCCACTTT